Following are 8 T cell receptor beta chains from one sample sequenced in a study of shared clonotypes between healthy human individuals. TCRdb's copy holds only in-frame clones and misses some; the assay was immunoSEQ multiplex PCR. The table includes some 2.4 million clones, 93% detected once. The sample comprised naive CD4+ T cells from PBMCs. Specified subset: CD45RA+ positively selected. The receptors here all came from a young man in good health. Some clones in this sample may be carry-over from other donors' samples.

The chain recombines TRBV28 with TRBJ1-6, with a tentative D call TRBD1 (5 bases). This CDR3 comprises 14 residues. The V and J ends lost 6 bases and 5 bases respectively, with 11 bases between them. Germline lookup yields CDR1 MDHEN and CDR2 SYDVKM. CDR3 DNA: TGTGCCAGCAGCCCGGGGGGAAATAATTCACCCCTCCACTTT. It specifies CASSPGGNNSPLHF.

The rearrangement links TRBV7-8 to TRBJ1-1, with unresolved D. The CDR3 covers 13 residues. Germline loops: CDR1 SGHVS, CDR2 FQNEAQ. V lost 2 bases and J lost 5, with 9 bases in between. The CDR3 bases are TGTGCCAGCAGCTTAACTGAGGTGACTGAAGCTTTCTTT. Residues: CASSLTEVTEAFF.

This clone was seen a single time. This chain uses TRBV5-1 with TRBJ2-7; D is perhaps TRBD1 (5 bases). This CDR3 spans 15 amino acids. The V end was cut by 0 bases, the J end by 6 bases, with 16 bases between. Per the germline V gene, CDR1 is SGHRS and CDR2 is YFSETQ. The CDR3 is CASSLVWQGKLEQYF. The CDR3 coding sequence is TGCGCCAGCAGCTTGGTATGGCAGGGTAAGCTCGAGCAGTACTTC.

This clone has a single count. The chain couples TRBV28 to TRBJ2-3, with 8 bases matching TRBD1. Germline assignment: CDR1 MDHEN and CDR2 SYDVKM. V was clipped by 7 bases and J by 8 bases; unmatched bases: 11. The CDR3 totals 14 residues. The CDR3 spells CASIYRGTRGTQYF. CDR3 coding DNA: TGTGCCAGCATATACAGGGGGACCCGTGGTACGCAGTATTTT.

This rearrangement joins TRBV19 to TRBJ2-4, with unresolved D. Germline values: CDR1 LNHDA, CDR2 SQIVND (reference sequence). The CDR3 length is 16 residues. Trimming left V 1 base short and J 2 bases short, with 12 bases between. Here the CDR3 DNA reads TGTGCCAGTAGTATAGTTCGGGCCGAGACCAAAAACATTCAGTACTTC. Translation gives CASSIVRAETKNIQYF.

This clone showed up just once. Other nucleotide sequences from this sample produce the same CDR3. The J gene is TRBJ2-5, the V gene TRBV7-2; TRBD2 matches at 7 bases. CDR3 length equals 13 residues. Trimming took 5 bases from V and 2 from J; bases not matched to a gene: 2. Germline V CDR1 and CDR2: SGHTA, FQGNSA. In DNA, the CDR3 is TGTGCCAGCAGCCTTAGCGGGCAAGAGACCCAGTACTTC. This translates into CASSLSGQETQYF.

Remarks on this clone: The sample contains more than one DNA sequence encoding this CDR3. V and J are TRBV6-5 and TRBJ1-6; the D is unclear. V was cut by 0 bases and J by 8 bases, with 5 bases left in between. CDR1 and CDR2 (germline): MNHEY, SVGAGI. CDR3 length: 13 amino acids. The CDR3 nucleotides are TGTGCCAGCAGTTACTCGTCTTATTCACCCCTCCACTTT. Translated: CASSYSSYSPLHF.

V gene TRBV18 combines with J gene TRBJ1-3, with 12 bases that match TRBD1. Germline CDR1 reads KGHSH; CDR2 reads LQKENI. J was trimmed by 4 bases and V by 6 bases; bases with no gene match: 4. This CDR3 has 15 amino acids. The CDR3 spells CASSAGTGGGNTIYF. The DNA of the CDR3 is TGTGCCAGCTCGGCCGGGACAGGGGGCGGAAACACCATATATTTT.